This entry lists 17 T cell receptor beta chains sequenced from one sample in a study of T cells in Graves' hyperthyroidism and ophthalmopathy. Amplified TCR beta CDR3 regions derived from RNA transcripts. In the first-round RT-PCR of the TCR CDR3, the HTBI primer set was used. Each CDR3 protein gets one entry after TCRdb re-called the multiplex PCR reads with MiXCR. The sample contains 300,000 to 450,000 distinct CDR3 sequences, 25% of which appear only once. The specimen sequenced was blood. Source of these receptors: a man aged 50 to 59 with Graves' hyperthyroidism.

This clonotype was found many times. The rearrangement joins TRBV11-2 to TRBJ2-7; 9 nucleotides agree with TRBD1. Germline values: CDR1 SGHAT, CDR2 FQNNGV. The CDR3 totals 14 residues. V was clipped by 10 bases and J by 6 bases; unmatched bases: 13. As DNA, the CDR3 is TGTGCCACCGGAGATGGGACAGGGTCTGCCGAGCAGTACTTC. Protein: CATGDGTGSAEQYF.

This clonotype was found many times. The J gene is TRBJ2-1, the V gene TRBV2; D remains unclear. This CDR3 is 11 amino acids long. V was shortened by 4 bases and J by 7 bases, with 5 bases between the two germline ends. Germline CDR1 SNHLY, CDR2 FYNNEI. CDR3 loop: CASSVGNEQFF. CDR3 DNA sequence: TGTGCCAGCAGTGTTGGGAATGAGCAGTTCTTC.

This clonotype came up many times. The chain has TRBV10-3 and TRBJ2-3; 10 nucleotides agree with TRBD2. The germline V gene encodes CDR1 ENHRY and CDR2 SYGVKD. The CDR3 contains 14 residues. V was pared by 10 bases and J by 1 base, with 5 bases of the junction left unmatched. CDR3 nucleotides: TGTGCCACCGCCGGGACTAGCGGCACAGATACGCAGTATTTT. Translated, it gives CATAGTSGTDTQYF.

The chain is built from TRBV11-2 and TRBJ1-2; TRBD1 matches 9 bases. Trimming cost V 5 bases and J 8 bases; bases outside gene matches: 15. The CDR3 totals 16 residues. Germline V gives CDR1 SGHAT, CDR2 FQNNGV. CDR3 coding DNA: TGTGCCAGCAGCCCCCTCCTGGGACAGGGTATGCAGGGCTACACCTTC. Protein sequence: CASSPLLGQGMQGYTF. The variable domain in full, with the rest retrieved from reference TRBV11-2 and TRBJ1-2, is EAGVAQSPRYKIIEKRQSVAFWCNPISGHATLYWYQQILGQGPKLLIQFQNNGVVDDSQLPKDRFSAERLKGVDSTLKIQPAKLEDSAVYLCASSPLLGQGMQGYTFGSGTRLTVV.

A few counts support this clonotype. The J gene is TRBJ2-5, the V gene TRBV7-9; TRBD2 matches 9 bases. CDR1 is SEHNR, CDR2 FQNEAQ, per germline (reference sequence). After removal of 5 bases from V and 5 bases from J, the junction contained 6 bases not matched to a gene. The CDR3 covers 14 residues. Written as DNA, the CDR3 is TGTGCCAGCAGCCCCGGTGGACTAGCGGAGACCCAGTACTTC. This encodes CASSPGGLAETQYF.

The chain has TRBV24-1 and TRBJ2-5, with 9 bases lining up with TRBD1. CDR1 is KGHDR and CDR2 is SFDVKD in the germline V gene. V dropped 3 bases and J dropped 4; count of bases not matched to a gene: 11. The CDR3 is made up of 17 amino acids. As DNA, the CDR3 is TGTGCCACCAGTGATCGACCGGGACAGGGAGGGCGAGAGACCCAGTACTTC. This gives the protein CATSDRPGQGGRETQYF.

This chain joins TRBV6-2 or TRBV6-3 and TRBJ2-1; D uncertain. The CDR3 runs to 13 residues. Between the trimmed V and J ends, which lost 2 bases and 2 bases, there was a span of 4 bases. Per the germline V gene, CDR1 is MNHEY and CDR2 is SVGEGT. In DNA, the CDR3 is TGTGCCAGCAGTTACCTGACCTACAATGAGCAGTTCTTC. Its translation: CASSYLTYNEQFF.

This clonotype was observed a handful of times. The junction and the germline gene differ at one end; a read error may be behind it. The rearrangement joins TRBV6-1 to TRBJ1-5; no clear D gene. Germline values: CDR1 MNHNS, CDR2 SASEGT. The CDR3 contains 12 residues. DNA for the CDR3: TGTGCCGGCAGTGCCACGGATCAGCCCCAGCATTTT. This sequence encodes CAGSATDQPQHF.

V is TRBV5-4 and J is TRBJ2-5; the D is unclear. The CDR3 sequence is 14 residues long. Germline loops: CDR1 SGHNT, CDR2 YYREEE (reference sequence). Trimming shortened V by 4 bases and J by 2 bases, and 12 bases separated the two germline ends. The CDR3 sequence: CASSPLGAQETQYF. DNA of the CDR3: TGTGCCAGCAGCCCCTTGGGCGCACAAGAGACCCAGTACTTC.

This clonotype has only a few counts. The CDR3 here is CASSLYRDTVYGYTF. The CDR3, as DNA: TGTGCCAGCAGCCTATACCGGGACACGGTCTATGGCTACACCTTC. This chain connects TRBV7-2 to TRBJ1-2, with a weak D call TRBD1 (6 bases). V was clipped by 5 bases and J by 4 bases, with 17 bases between them. CDR1 is SGHTA and CDR2 is FQGNSA in the germline V gene. This CDR3 contains 15 residues.

This clonotype was seen at least ten times. V is TRBV3-1 and J is TRBJ2-3, with 7 bases matching TRBD1. Germline V CDR1 and CDR2: LGHDT, YNNKEL (reference sequence). J gave up 7 bases and V 6 bases, and 4 bases lay outside the gene matches. This CDR3 comprises 12 residues. The CDR3 protein is CASSLGQNTQYF. CDR3 in DNA: TGTGCCAGCAGTCTGGGACAGAATACGCAGTATTTT.

This CDR3 is CASSLARDGYGYTF. CDR3 DNA sequence: TGTGCCAGCAGCTTGGCCAGGGATGGCTATGGCTACACCTTC. The chain has TRBV5-4 and TRBJ1-2; tentative D call: TRBD1 (5 bases). Germline-derived CDR1 and CDR2 are SGHNT and YYREEE (reference sequence). The CDR3 has 14 residues. V dropped 0 bases and J dropped 4 bases, with 10 bases sitting between them.

The sample holds many counts of this clonotype. The rearrangement uses TRBV7-3 and TRBJ2-3, with 9 bases aligning to TRBD2. The CDR3 is 16 residues long. Germline lookup yields CDR1 SGHTA and CDR2 FQGTGA. J gave up 2 bases and V 4 bases, and 7 bases lay outside the gene matches. The CDR3 region is CASSSLTSGVTDTQYF. The CDR3 region has the DNA TGTGCCAGCAGCTCTCTGACTAGCGGAGTCACAGATACGCAGTATTTT.

This clonotype came up many times. The genes are TRBV12-3 or TRBV12-4 and TRBJ2-3; no firm D call. The CDR3 covers 13 residues. V was clipped by 5 bases and J by 5 bases, with 11 bases between them. CDR3 nucleotide sequence: TGTGCCAGCAGTCCCGACGCGGAAGATACGCAGTATTTT. As protein: CASSPDAEDTQYF.

In this sample, this clonotype turned up a few times. The chain has TRBV18 and TRBJ1-3, with D unclear. The germline V gene has CDR1 KGHSH and CDR2 LQKENI. The CDR3 spans 16 residues. V gave up 4 bases and J gave up 0 bases, with 13 bases separating them. The CDR3 is CASSLSTPSSGNTIYF. The CDR3 coding sequence is TGTGCCAGCTCACTTTCGACACCGAGCTCTGGAAACACCATATATTTT.

This sequence joins TRBV5-1 and TRBJ2-1; 7 bases align to TRBD1. Germline CDR1 and CDR2: SGHRS and YFSETQ. The CDR3 consists of 15 residues. The V gene end was trimmed by 4 bases and the J gene end by 0 bases; junction bases not matched to a gene: 4. The CDR3 protein is CASSKTGSSYNEQFF. The CDR3 bases are TGCGCCAGCAGCAAGACAGGGAGCTCCTACAATGAGCAGTTCTTC.

This clonotype has a count of ten or more. The CDR3 DNA reads TGCAGCGTCCAGGTTTGGGACAGGGGGCGAGAAGCTTTCTTT. This encodes CSVQVWDRGREAFF. The chain uses TRBV29-1 and TRBJ1-1; 12 bases are shared with TRBD1. Trimming cost V 6 bases and J 8 bases; bases outside gene matches: 10. The CDR3 has 14 residues. Germline V lookup: CDR1 SQVTM, CDR2 ANQGSEA.